Presented here are 24 T cell receptor beta chains from one specimen sequenced in a study of shared clonotypes between healthy human individuals. Sequencing used immunoSEQ multiplex PCR; TCRdb keeps in-frame clones, though not all of them. The table records around 700,000 clones, approximately 75% of them present only once. The source material was memory CD4+ T cells sorted from blood. Subset given: CD45RA-negative fraction. The origin of the receptors is a woman in her twenties or thirties in good health.

The chain carries TRBV7-2 and TRBJ2-7; 10 nucleotides agree with TRBD2. V lost 5 bases to trimming and J lost 3 bases; unmatched junction nucleotides: 13. Germline V CDR1 and CDR2: SGHTA, FQGNSA. The CDR3 is 17 residues long. CDR3 coding DNA: TGTGCCAGCAGCCCTAGGGTGGTAGCGGGAGGCAACTACGAGCAGTACTTC. Its translation: CASSPRVVAGGNYEQYF.

The chain has TRBV25-1 and TRBJ2-5; 7 bases fit TRBD1. Per germline, CDR1 MGHDK and CDR2 SYGVNS. This CDR3 is 15 amino acids long. The V gene end was trimmed by 7 bases and the J gene end by 0 bases; junction bases not matched to a gene: 8. The CDR3 spells CASNPSDRDQETQYF. CDR3 in DNA: TGTGCCAGCAATCCCTCCGACAGGGACCAAGAGACCCAGTACTTC.

The V gene is TRBV5-1, the J gene TRBJ2-7; perhaps TRBD2 as D (5 bases). Looked up from germline, CDR1 is SGHRS and CDR2 is YFSETQ. The CDR3 is 14 amino acids. V was shortened by 4 bases and J by 7 bases, with 18 bases between the two germline ends. The CDR3 protein is CASSIQAVSGEQYF. The CDR3 DNA follows: TGCGCCAGCAGCATCCAAGCGGTATCGGGGGAGCAGTACTTC.

This clone came up a few times. Other DNA sequences from this sample encode an identical CDR3 as well. The chain employs TRBV7-3 and TRBJ1-1; D gene unclear. V was pared by 5 bases and J by 3 bases, with 10 bases between. The CDR3 covers 13 residues. Germline CDR1 reads SGHTA; CDR2 reads FQGTGA. CDR3 in DNA: TGTGCCAGCAGCACTCAGAGGGACACTGAAGCTTTCTTT. This encodes CASSTQRDTEAFF. Full variable domain (missing parts from reference TRBV7-3 and TRBJ1-1): GAGVSQTPSNKVTEKGKYVELRCDPISGHTALYWYRQSLGQGPEFLIYFQGTGAADDSGLPNDRFFAVRPEGSVSTLKIQRTERGDSAVYLCASSTQRDTEAFFGQGTRLTVV.

The chain uses TRBV10-3 and TRBJ1-1, with TRBD1 matching over 8 bases. The CDR3 has 13 amino acids. V lost 5 bases and J lost 14; bases outside the gene matches: 13. In germline, CDR1 is ENHRY, CDR2 SYGVKD. The CDR3 is CAISTGGRGNSFF. The DNA of the CDR3 is TGTGCCATCAGTACAGGGGGAAGGGGGAATAGCTTCTTT.

V gene TRBV2 combines with J gene TRBJ1-2; 7 bases fit TRBD1. This CDR3 contains 14 residues. V shed 7 bases, J shed 5 bases, and the junction held 10 bases outside the gene matches. Per the germline V gene, CDR1 is SNHLY and CDR2 is FYNNEI. The CDR3 nucleotides are TGTGCCAGCACCCCGGGACAGCTTAATTATGGCTACACCTTC. This codes for CASTPGQLNYGYTF.

The chain joins TRBV6-6 to TRBJ2-1; 11 bases line up with TRBD1. Trimming removed 4 bases from V and 9 bases from J; junction bases left unmatched: 5. CDR3 length: 14 amino acids. The germline V gene has CDR1 MNHNY and CDR2 SVGAGI (reference sequence). Written as DNA, the CDR3 is TGTGCCAGCAGTTCTGGACAGGGGGCGGGTGAGCAGTTCTTC. Translating gives CASSSGQGAGEQFF.

The V and J genes are TRBV19 and TRBJ2-2; possible D gene TRBD1, 6 bases. Germline CDR1 is LNHDA and CDR2 is SQIVND (reference sequence). This CDR3 is built from 13 residues. The ends were cut back, 6 bases at V and 1 base at J, with 6 bases in the middle. The DNA for the CDR3 is TGTGCCAGTAGACAGGGGAACACCGGGGAGCTGTTTTTT. Its protein product is CASRQGNTGELFF.

This clone occurred a few times. CDR3 protein: CASRPSLEDRSYEQYF. The DNA for the CDR3 is TGTGCCAGCAGACCCTCTCTCGAGGACCGTTCCTACGAGCAGTACTTC. The chain is built from TRBV5-4 and TRBJ2-7; D is ambiguous. The CDR3 covers 16 residues. V was shortened by 5 bases and J by 1 base, with 19 bases between the two germline ends. From germline, CDR1 is SGHNT and CDR2 YYREEE (reference sequence).

The sample holds a few counts of this clone. The chain recombines TRBV28 with TRBJ1-5; D is perhaps TRBD1 (5 bases). Deletions cut 6 bases from V and 3 bases from J, with 15 bases between. The germline V gene has CDR1 MDHEN and CDR2 SYDVKM. The CDR3 covers 15 residues. The chain's CDR3 is CASSAQGEANQPQHF. CDR3 in DNA: TGTGCCAGCAGCGCGCAGGGTGAAGCCAATCAGCCCCAGCATTTT.

This clone was observed a handful of times. As DNA, the CDR3 is TGTGCCAGCAGTCGAAAGGCTAGCGGGACTGCTGGGGCCAACGTCCTGACTTTC. Its translation is CASSRKASGTAGANVLTF. V usage is TRBV27 and J usage is TRBJ2-6; TRBD2 agrees at 9 bases. The CDR3 contains 18 residues. Germline assignment: CDR1 MNHEY and CDR2 SMNVEV (reference sequence). Trimming cost V 5 bases and J 2 bases; bases outside gene matches: 10.

This chain links TRBV5-1 with TRBJ1-4; D possibly corresponds to TRBD1 (5 bases). Germline V gene data show CDR1 as SGHRS and CDR2 as YFSETQ. The CDR3 has 16 amino acids. V gave up 4 bases and J gave up 0 bases, with 13 bases separating them. The CDR3 sequence is CASSRGALTTNEKLFF. In DNA form, the CDR3 reads TGCGCCAGCAGCCGCGGGGCTCTTACAACTAATGAAAAACTGTTTTTT.

This chain uses TRBV5-1 with TRBJ2-7, with 11 bases fitting TRBD2. The CDR3 loop spans 14 amino acids. The germline V gene encodes CDR1 SGHRS and CDR2 YFSETQ. Trimming removed 2 bases from V and 9 bases from J; junction bases left unmatched: 7. Written as DNA, the CDR3 is TGCGCCAGCAGCTTAATACTAGCGGGAGAGTCGCAGTACTTC. It translates to CASSLILAGESQYF. The whole variable domain, filled in from reference TRBV5-1 and TRBJ2-7, reads KAGVTQTPRYLIKTRGQQVTLSCSPISGHRSVSWYQQTPGQGLQFLFEYFSETQRNKGNFPGRFSGRQFSNSRSEMNVSTLELGDSALYLCASSLILAGESQYFGPGTRLTVT.

The chain couples TRBV30 to TRBJ1-4; D call uncertain. The CDR3 length is 17 residues. Trimming took off 0 bases at V and 6 bases at J, with 20 bases between the two ends. Looked up from germline, CDR1 is GTSNPN and CDR2 is SVGIG (reference sequence). The CDR3 coding sequence is TGTGCCTGGAGTGTCCAGCTAATAAGGGCCGAGTATGAAAAACTGTTTTTT. Translated, it gives CAWSVQLIRAEYEKLFF.

V gene TRBV4-2 combines with J gene TRBJ2-3; 9 bases align to TRBD1. The germline gives CDR1 LGHNA, CDR2 YNFKEQ. Germline trimming cut 4 bases from V and 0 bases from J; bases unmatched to any gene: 5. This CDR3 has 16 amino acids. The CDR3 sequence is CASSPQGAASTDTQYF. In DNA, the CDR3 is TGTGCCAGCAGCCCACAGGGGGCCGCTAGCACAGATACGCAGTATTTT.

The chain recombines TRBV7-9 with TRBJ2-7; D perhaps matches TRBD2 (5 bases). The V and J ends lost 4 bases and 4 bases respectively, with 17 bases between them. Germline CDR1 is SEHNR and CDR2 is FQNEAQ (reference sequence). CDR3 size: 15 residues. The CDR3 here is CASSSVRFSGYEQYF. The CDR3 DNA sequence: TGTGCCAGCAGCTCAGTCCGCTTTTCGGGGTACGAGCAGTACTTC.

This clone turned up a few times. This sequence joins TRBV11-1 and TRBJ2-7, with D tentatively TRBD2 (6 bases). The CDR3 contains 10 residues. Germline CDR1 is SGHAT and CDR2 is FQDESV (reference sequence). V lost 5 bases and J 7 bases, leaving 6 bases between the germline ends. The CDR3 here is CASSAGEQYF. The CDR3 DNA follows: TGTGCCAGCAGCGCGGGGGAGCAGTACTTC.

The chain combines TRBV7-2 with TRBJ2-5; D may be TRBD2 (5 bases). This CDR3 is built from 15 residues. Trimming stripped 1 base from V and 5 bases from J, with 14 bases between. Per the germline V gene, CDR1 is SGHTA and CDR2 is FQGNSA. The CDR3 bases are TGTGCCAGCAGCTTAGGGTCGGTGGGAGCTGAGACCCAGTACTTC. Protein sequence: CASSLGSVGAETQYF.

The chain recombines TRBV19 with TRBJ1-1; no clear D gene. The V end lost 0 bases, the J end lost 5 bases, and 13 bases lay between the germline ends. CDR1 and CDR2 (germline): LNHDA, SQIVND (reference sequence). CDR3 size: 15 residues. Here the CDR3 DNA reads TGTGCCAGTAGTATAGATCTACGGGGTAGGACTGAAGCTTTCTTT. Residues: CASSIDLRGRTEAFF.

The gene calls are TRBV19 and TRBJ2-1; TRBD1 agrees at 11 bases. The CDR3 loop spans 19 amino acids. In germline, CDR1 is LNHDA, CDR2 SQIVND (reference sequence). After removal of 4 bases from V and 0 bases from J, the junction contained 11 bases not matched to a gene. CDR3 region: CASSRTGGADLGSYNEQFF. For the CDR3, the DNA is TGTGCCAGTAGTAGGACAGGGGGCGCGGATCTCGGCTCCTACAATGAGCAGTTCTTC.

This clone was picked up many times. This chain connects TRBV7-3 to TRBJ2-1, with 7 bases fitting TRBD1. The CDR3 has 16 residues. Trimming at V came to 3 bases and at J to 5 bases, leaving 10 bases not matched to a gene. The germline CDR1 and CDR2 sequences are SGHTA and FQGTGA. The CDR3 DNA is TGTGCCAGCAGCTTTTATCCGGGACAGCCTGACAATGAGCAGTTCTTC. Amino acid sequence: CASSFYPGQPDNEQFF.

In this sample, this clone turned up once. This chain uses TRBV6-1 with TRBJ2-7; 10 nucleotides align to TRBD1. CDR1 is MNHNS and CDR2 is SASEGT in the germline V gene. V was pared by 6 bases and J by 2 bases, with 7 bases of the junction left unmatched. The CDR3 sequence is 15 residues long. The CDR3 spells CASREPGQGTYEQYF. CDR3 coding DNA: TGTGCCAGCAGAGAACCGGGACAGGGGACCTACGAGCAGTACTTC.

The chain links TRBV6-5 to TRBJ2-1, with 8 bases lining up with TRBD2. CDR1 is MNHEY, CDR2 SVGAGI, per germline. This CDR3 spans 15 amino acids. J gave up 9 bases and V 8 bases, and 15 bases lay outside the gene matches. The CDR3 DNA sequence: TGTGCCAGCGGGGTACCGGGACTAGGCCGTGGTGAGCAGTTCTTC. Protein sequence: CASGVPGLGRGEQFF.

The chain carries TRBV11-2 and TRBJ2-5, with TRBD1 matching over 8 bases. CDR3 size: 14 residues. With V trimmed by 5 bases and J by 9 bases, 11 bases remained unmatched. Germline values: CDR1 SGHAT, CDR2 FQNNGV. CDR3 protein: CASSPNRGSAAQYF. Written as DNA, the CDR3 is TGTGCCAGCAGCCCCAACAGGGGGTCAGCGGCCCAGTACTTC.